These T cell receptor beta chains were read from a single sample in a study of cytomegalovirus exposure and HLA in healthy donors. The table came from immunoSEQ multiplex PCR; TCRdb's copy has only in-frame clones and leaves some out. The data show some 120,000 clones, with more than 65% seen just once and 9.5% to 13% held by the top ten. The sequencing input was PBMCs. Source of these receptors: a middle-aged man in good health and CMV-seropositive. Both conserved end residues are part of each CDR3. The D gene is left open where the match is weak. Clone size is stated in some rows and not others, as once, few, many or a class when expanded.

TRBJ2-7 . TRBV29-1 . TGCAGCGTTGTCCAGGGGGGTTACGAGCAGTACTTC CSVVQGGYEQYF
TRBJ2-7 . TRBV7-2 . TGTGCCAGCAGCCCGAGACTGGTGTCCTACGAGCAGTACTTC CASSPRLVSYEQYF
TRBJ2-7 once TRBV6-5 TRBD1 TGTGCCAGCAGCGACAGGGACGCAGTCTCCTACGAGCAGTACTTC CASSDRDAVSYEQYF
TRBJ1-4 . TRBV13 TRBD1 TGTGCCAGCAGTTCAAACAGGGGTCATAATGAAAAACTGTTTTTT CASSSNRGHNEKLFF
TRBJ1-5 few TRBV6-5 . TGTGCCAGCAGTTACACCACAGGGTCCGATCAGCCCCAGCATTTT CASSYTTGSDQPQHF
TRBJ1-5 . TRBV6-1 . TGTGCCAGCAGTGTCTCGGGAGAGAGCAATCAGCCCCAGCATTTT CASSVSGESNQPQHF
TRBJ2-2 . TRBV6-1 . TGTGCCAGCAGATCCTCGAACACCGGGGAGCTGTTTTTT CASRSSNTGELFF
TRBJ1-2 . TRBV7-9 TRBD1 TGTTCCAGCACCTCAACAGACAGGGGGCCATATGGCTACACCTTC CSSTSTDRGPYGYTF
TRBJ1-1 . TRBV7-3 . TGTGCCAGCAGCTTGACAGGATTGAACACTGAAGCTTTCTTT CASSLTGLNTEAFF
TRBJ2-5 . TRBV19 TRBD1 TGTGCCAGTAGTATAACGGACAGGGATGAGACCCAGTACTTC CASSITDRDETQYF
TRBJ1-5 few TRBV2 . TGTGCCAGCAGGACAAGCAATCAGCCCCAGCATTTT CASRTSNQPQHF
TRBJ1-2 . TRBV7-9 . TGTTCCAGCAGCTTAGGGCAGGGACTCTCTAACTATGGCTACACCTTC CSSSLGQGLSNYGYTF
TRBJ1-3 . TRBV10-3 . TGTGCCATCAGTTTAGCGGGACACTCTGGAAACACCATATATTTT CAISLAGHSGNTIYF
TRBJ2-3 . TRBV9 TRBD2 TGTGCCAGCAGCCCCCGACTAGCGACTAGCACAGATACGCAGTATTTT CASSPRLATSTDTQYF
TRBJ2-3 . TRBV6-1 . TGTGCCAGCAGGGAGGGTAGCGGCACAGATACGCAGTATTTT CASREGSGTDTQYF
TRBJ2-2 . TRBV7-9 . TGTGCCAGCAGCACCAACAGGGAGAGGAACACCGGGGAGCTGTTTTTT CASSTNRERNTGELFF
TRBJ2-1 . TRBV7-2 . TGTGCCAGCAGCCCCCCCCGGGGTCGTGAGCAGTTCTTC CASSPPRGREQFF
TRBJ2-5 . TRBV7-6 . TGTGCCAGCAGCTCGAATCCGGGGTTGGAGACCCAGTACTTC CASSSNPGLETQYF
TRBJ2-1 . TRBV11-1 TRBD2 TGTGCCAGCAGCACTTCCGAACTAGCGGGGGTTAACAATGAGCAGTTCTTC CASSTSELAGVNNEQFF
TRBJ1-2 few TRBV6-1 . TGTGCCAGCAGTGAGGTGGGCGAAACCTATGGCTACACCTTC CASSEVGETYGYTF
TRBJ1-4 . TRBV5-1 TRBD1 TGCGCCAGCAGCTTGTACAGGGGGCCTAATGAAAAACTGTTTTTT CASSLYRGPNEKLFF
TRBJ2-3 . TRBV2 TRBD1 TGTGCCAGCAGTGCCGGACAGGGCAGAACGCAGTATTTT CASSAGQGRTQYF
TRBJ2-2 . TRBV11-2 . TGTGCCAGCACCAGAGGGTCCAACACCGGGGAGCTGTTTTTT CASTRGSNTGELFF
TRBJ2-5 . TRBV4-1 . TGCGCCAGCAGCCAAGGGTTGCGGGGGCCCCAAGAGACCCAGTACTTC CASSQGLRGPQETQYF
TRBJ1-2 . TRBV29-1 . TGCAGCGTTGAAGTGGGGGCGACAGGTGACTATGGCTACACCTTC CSVEVGATGDYGYTF
TRBJ1-5 few TRBV19 . TGTGCCAGTAGTATAACGGCGGCATGGGGCAATCAGCCCCAGCATTTT CASSITAAWGNQPQHF
TRBJ2-1 . TRBV11-2 . TGTGCCAGCAGCTTACGCCCCGGCCAGGTATCCTACAATGAGCAGTTCTTC CASSLRPGQVSYNEQFF
TRBJ2-1 once TRBV13 . TGTGCCAGCAGCTTTGGGGGCGTTTTGAGCTCCTACAATGAGCAGTTCTTC CASSFGGVLSSYNEQFF
TRBJ1-1 . TRBV7-3 . TGTGCCAGCAGCCCCGAACAGTACCGGGAAGGGGGAACTGAAGCTTTCTTT CASSPEQYREGGTEAFF
TRBJ2-7 . TRBV6-6 . TGTGCCAGCAGTTACGATCGTAGCGTAACCTACGAGCAGTACTTC CASSYDRSVTYEQYF
TRBJ1-5 . TRBV19 . TGTGCCAGTAGTATAGATGAGCGGGGGTCCTCATATAGCAATCAGCCCCAGCATTTT CASSIDERGSSYSNQPQHF
TRBJ1-1 . TRBV30 . TGTGCCTGGAGGCGGGAGGGAGGGACTGAAGCTTTCTTT CAWRREGGTEAFF
TRBJ2-7 . TRBV5-4 . TGTGCCAGCAGCTGGGATTTAGCGACCTCCTACGAGCAGTACTTC CASSWDLATSYEQYF
TRBJ2-7 . TRBV5-4 TRBD2 TGTGCCAGCAGCACGGGACTAGCCGTGGCCGAGCAGTACTTC CASSTGLAVAEQYF
TRBJ2-7 . TRBV5-4 . TGTGCCAGCAGCTTGTCAGGGATCCACGAGCAGTACTTC CASSLSGIHEQYF